Listed here are 15 T cell receptor beta chains from one sample, sequenced in a study of blood T cell repertoires in COVID-19. TCRdb's copy holds only in-frame clones and misses some; the assay was immunoSEQ multiplex PCR. The data hold more than 300,000 clones, with more than 75% observed a single time. Sequencing input: PBMCs or T cells enriched from blood (not recorded which). The source is a woman aged 18-30 years who had recovered from COVID-19.

This sequence joins TRBV27 and TRBJ1-6; TRBD1 matches at 7 bases. Germline CDR1 and CDR2: MNHEY and SMNVEV (reference sequence). This CDR3 has 15 amino acids. The ends lost 8 bases at V and 3 bases at J; junction bases unmatched: 7. CDR3 in amino acids: CASSSRGFYNSPLHF. The CDR3 nucleotides read TGTGCCAGCTCATCCAGGGGGTTCTATAATTCACCCCTCCACTTT.

V usage is TRBV5-1 and J usage is TRBJ2-3, with D possibly matching TRBD2 (5 bases). Per germline, CDR1 SGHRS and CDR2 YFSETQ. Trimming left V 2 bases short and J 5 bases short, with 18 bases between. The CDR3 has 16 residues. The CDR3 DNA reads TGCGCCAGCAGCTTCGCGAGGGTTGGAGCGATAGATACGCAGTATTTT. Its translation: CASSFARVGAIDTQYF.

This clone was detected a few times. The chain is built from TRBV28 and TRBJ1-5, with D uncertain. The ends were cut back, 3 bases at V and 9 bases at J, with 12 bases in the middle. The CDR3 contains 13 residues. In germline, CDR1 is MDHEN, CDR2 SYDVKM. The CDR3 protein is CASSFGWRGPQHF. In DNA form, the CDR3 reads TGTGCCAGCAGTTTCGGTTGGCGAGGGCCCCAGCATTTT.

V usage is TRBV14 and J usage is TRBJ2-3; a possible D gene is TRBD1 (6 bases). Trimming took 8 bases from V and 2 from J, leaving 17 bases between them. The germline CDR1 and CDR2 sequences are SGHDN and FVKESK. This CDR3 contains 15 residues. CDR3 in DNA: TGTGCCAGCGGCGAGGGGACAACGGTCACAGATACGCAGTATTTT. This translates into CASGEGTTVTDTQYF. The full variable domain, in which reference TRBV14 and TRBJ2-3 provide the parts outside the CDR3, is EAGVTQFPSHSVIEKGQTVTLRCDPISGHDNLYWYRRVMGKEIKFLLHFVKESKQDESGMPNNRFLAERTGGTYSTLKVQPAELEDSGVYFCASGEGTTVTDTQYFGPGTRLTVL.

The V gene is TRBV3-1 (or the pseudogene TRBV3-2), the J gene TRBJ2-3; D call uncertain. CDR1 and CDR2 (germline): LGHDT, YNNKEL (reference sequence). The length of the CDR3 is 15 residues. Trimming stripped 4 bases from V and 10 bases from J, with 21 bases between. CDR3 protein: CASSRGKVLPRAQYF. Here the CDR3 DNA reads TGTGCCAGCAGCCGTGGAAAGGTGCTTCCCCGGGCGCAGTATTTT.

The V call is TRBV3-1 (or the pseudogene TRBV3-2), the J call TRBJ2-7; 14 positions match TRBD2. The CDR3 runs 15 residues. J was trimmed by 6 bases and V by 1 base; bases with no gene match: 2. Germline CDR1 and CDR2: LGHDT and YNNKEL (reference sequence). The CDR3 protein is CASSQVGTSGGEQYF. The CDR3 coding sequence is TGTGCCAGCAGCCAAGTTGGGACTAGCGGGGGCGAGCAGTACTTC.

The rearrangement uses TRBV6-5 and TRBJ2-1; possible D gene TRBD2, 5 bases. The germline gives CDR1 MNHEY, CDR2 SVGAGI. Trimming cost V 6 bases and J 8 bases, with 8 bases left between them. The CDR3 spans 11 residues. The CDR3 DNA sequence: TGTGCCAGCAGCCCCGGGGATGAGCAGTTCTTC. It encodes CASSPGDEQFF.

This chain connects TRBV19 to TRBJ1-2; 10 bases map to TRBD1. With V trimmed by 8 bases and J by 2 bases, 11 bases remained unmatched. CDR1 and CDR2 from the germline V gene are LNHDA and SQIVND (reference sequence). There are 16 residues in the CDR3. The CDR3 loop reads CASLSGTGARNYGYTF. The CDR3 nucleotides are TGTGCCAGTCTATCCGGGACAGGGGCGCGAAACTATGGCTACACCTTC.

The rearrangement links TRBV9 to TRBJ2-6, with no clear D. V was pared by 0 bases and J by 0 bases, with 4 bases between. The CDR3 consists of 15 residues. The V gene's germline CDR1 is SGDLS and CDR2 YYNGEE. The CDR3 reads CASSVEHSGANVLTF. DNA for the CDR3: TGTGCCAGCAGCGTAGAGCACTCTGGGGCCAACGTCCTGACTTTC.

The rearrangement joins TRBV6-5 to TRBJ1-1; D uncertain. CDR1 and CDR2 (germline): MNHEY, SVGAGI. V was trimmed by 7 bases and J by 4 bases, leaving 10 bases between them. CDR3 length: 12 amino acids. CDR3 sequence (DNA): TGTGCCAGCACCGGGAACCCCACTGAAGCTTTCTTT. The encoded protein is CASTGNPTEAFF.

This clone occurred once. This rearrangement joins TRBV6-5 to TRBJ1-1; tentative D call: TRBD1 (5 bases). The V gene's germline CDR1 is MNHEY and CDR2 SVGAGI. This CDR3 comprises 13 residues. Trimming cost V 6 bases and J 1 base, with 9 bases left between them. Written as DNA, the CDR3 is TGTGCCAGCAGGAGGGGAGGGAACACTGAAGCTTTCTTT. Translated, it gives CASRRGGNTEAFF.

The gene calls are TRBV2 and TRBJ1-4, with 7 nucleotides matching TRBD1. The CDR3 loop spans 16 amino acids. Germline V lookup: CDR1 SNHLY, CDR2 FYNNEI. Trimming took 1 base from V and 7 from J; bases not matched to a gene: 9. Here the CDR3 reads CASSEGDSMLTEKLFF. Written as DNA, the CDR3 is TGTGCCAGCAGTGAAGGGGACAGTATGCTTACTGAAAAACTGTTTTTT.

The CDR3 bases are TGTGCCAGCACCTATGTTGGGAGCTCCTACAATGAGCAGTTCTTC. It yields the protein CASTYVGSSYNEQFF. V and J are TRBV2 and TRBJ2-1, with D maybe TRBD2 (5 bases). Deletions cut 7 bases from V and 0 bases from J, with 13 bases between. The CDR3 spans 15 residues. The germline CDR1 and CDR2 sequences are SNHLY and FYNNEI.

The chain uses TRBV27 and TRBJ2-7; tentatively, D is TRBD1 (5 bases). Germline CDR1 MNHEY, CDR2 SMNVEV (reference sequence). V was pared by 2 bases and J by 2 bases, with 16 bases between. This CDR3 spans 16 amino acids. The CDR3 bases are TGTGCCAGCAGTTTAGGAAGGGGCACCTTAACCTACGAGCAGTACTTC. Protein product: CASSLGRGTLTYEQYF.

V usage is TRBV29-1 and J usage is TRBJ1-5; 7 nucleotides match TRBD1. J gave up 4 bases and V 4 bases, and 4 bases lay outside the gene matches. Per the germline V gene, CDR1 is SQVTM and CDR2 is ANQGSEA. This CDR3 is 13 amino acids long. CDR3 residues: CSVGTGENQPQHF. The CDR3 nucleotides read TGCAGCGTTGGAACAGGGGAGAATCAGCCCCAGCATTTT. Complete variable domain (other parts from reference TRBV29-1 and TRBJ1-5): SAVISQKPSRDICQRGTSLTIQCQVDSQVTMMFWYRQQPGQSLTLIATANQGSEATYESGFVIDKFPISRPNLTFSTLTVSNMSPEDSSIYLCSVGTGENQPQHFGDGTRLSIL.